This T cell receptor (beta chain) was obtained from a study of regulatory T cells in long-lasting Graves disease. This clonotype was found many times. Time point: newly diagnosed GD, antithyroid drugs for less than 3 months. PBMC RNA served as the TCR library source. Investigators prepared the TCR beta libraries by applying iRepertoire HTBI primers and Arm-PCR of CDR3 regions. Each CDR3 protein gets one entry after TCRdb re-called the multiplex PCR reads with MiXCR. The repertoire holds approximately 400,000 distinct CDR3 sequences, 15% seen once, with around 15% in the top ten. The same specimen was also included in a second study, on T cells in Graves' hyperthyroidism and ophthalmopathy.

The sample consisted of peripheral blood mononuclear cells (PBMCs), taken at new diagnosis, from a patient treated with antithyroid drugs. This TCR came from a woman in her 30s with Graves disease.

CDR3 in amino acids: CASSLGVPHTGELFF. The DNA for the CDR3 is TGTGCCAGCAGCTTGGGGGTGCCCCACACCGGGGAGCTGTTTTTT. The rearrangement links TRBV7-7 to TRBJ2-2, with D perhaps assigned TRBD1 or TRBD2 (5 bases each). The CDR3 runs 15 residues. Germline V gives CDR1 SSHAT, CDR2 FNYEAQ (reference sequence). The V end was cut by 3 bases, the J end by 3 bases, with 11 bases between.